A selection of T cell receptor beta chains follows, all from one sample in a study of identical twins. TCRdb re-called the 5' RACE reads through MiXCR, storing one row per CDR3 protein. Of approximately 530,000 distinct CDR3 sequences in the sample, approximately 20% were seen once. The same sample was also studied in work on yellow fever vaccine responses in identical twins.

Sequenced input: CD4+ T cells sorted from blood. The receptor set was obtained from a woman under 30 in good health. CDR3s include the opening cysteine and the closing phenylalanine or tryptophan. D genes are given only for firm matches. Size tells how often a clone was seen (once, few, many) or the class of an expanded clone, and some rows leave it out.

clone_size: -
d_call: -
j_call: TRBJ2-2
v_call: TRBV19
cdr3_nt: TGTGCCAGTAGTATAGATACAGCAACCGGGGAGCTGTTTTTT
cdr3_aa: CASSIDTATGELFF

clone_size: -
d_call: TRBD1
j_call: TRBJ2-2
v_call: TRBV7-7
cdr3_nt: TGTGCCAGCAGCTTCCGGATACAGGGGGTCGACACCGGGGAGCTGTTTTTT
cdr3_aa: CASSFRIQGVDTGELFF

clone_size: many
d_call: -
j_call: TRBJ1-1
v_call: TRBV20-1
cdr3_nt: TGCAGTGCTAGAGGGGACACTGAAGCTTTCTTT
cdr3_aa: CSARGDTEAFF

clone_size: -
d_call: TRBD2
j_call: TRBJ2-1
v_call: TRBV11-3
cdr3_nt: TGTGCCAGCAGCTCCGAGGGGCCAACTAGCGGGAGTTGGCAGTTCTTC
cdr3_aa: CASSSEGPTSGSWQFF

clone_size: -
d_call: -
j_call: TRBJ1-1
v_call: TRBV4-1
cdr3_nt: TGCGCCAGCAGCCAGACCGGGCGGACTGAAGCTTTCTTT
cdr3_aa: CASSQTGRTEAFF

clone_size: few
d_call: TRBD2
j_call: TRBJ2-2
v_call: TRBV10-3
cdr3_nt: TGTGCCATCAGTGAGAGGGGGACTAGCTTGTACACCGGGGAGCTGTTTTTT
cdr3_aa: CAISERGTSLYTGELFF

clone_size: few
d_call: -
j_call: TRBJ2-5
v_call: TRBV29-1
cdr3_nt: TGCAGCGTTGAAAAGGGGGGGGAGACCCAGTACTTC
cdr3_aa: CSVEKGGETQYF

clone_size: few
d_call: TRBD2
j_call: TRBJ2-1
v_call: TRBV3-1
cdr3_nt: TGTGCCAGCAGCCAGGTAGCCGGGGGGGCTACCTACAATGAGCAGTTCTTC
cdr3_aa: CASSQVAGGATYNEQFF

clone_size: few
d_call: -
j_call: TRBJ1-3
v_call: TRBV7-6
cdr3_nt: TGTGCCAGCAGCTTTACCGGGACAAGAAATCTGGTGAGCTCTGGAAACACCATATATTTT
cdr3_aa: CASSFTGTRNLVSSGNTIYF

clone_size: -
d_call: TRBD2
j_call: TRBJ2-1
v_call: TRBV15
cdr3_nt: TGTGCCACCGGTTTTCCTAGCGGGATAAATGAGCAGTTCTTC
cdr3_aa: CATGFPSGINEQFF

clone_size: few
d_call: TRBD2
j_call: TRBJ2-4
v_call: TRBV5-1
cdr3_nt: TGCGCCAGCAGCTTGTCCTCCGGGGGGGCCGCTGGCATTCAGTACTTC
cdr3_aa: CASSLSSGGAAGIQYF

clone_size: few
d_call: -
j_call: TRBJ2-6
v_call: TRBV29-1
cdr3_nt: TGCAGCGCCTTCTACCCTCAGAGCTCTGGGGCCAACGTCCTGACTTTC
cdr3_aa: CSAFYPQSSGANVLTF

clone_size: few
d_call: TRBD1
j_call: TRBJ2-1
v_call: TRBV2
cdr3_nt: TGTGCCAGCAGGGGCGCAGGGGGCTATGAGCAGTTCTTC
cdr3_aa: CASRGAGGYEQFF

clone_size: -
d_call: TRBD2
j_call: TRBJ2-1
v_call: TRBV2
cdr3_nt: TGTGCCAGCAGAAGCGGGAGGACCACCGGGGATGAGCAGTTCTTC
cdr3_aa: CASRSGRTTGDEQFF

clone_size: -
d_call: -
j_call: TRBJ2-3
v_call: TRBV12-3/TRBV12-4
cdr3_nt: TGTGCCAGCAGTTTACCTACAGCCGGCACAGATACGCAGTATTTT
cdr3_aa: CASSLPTAGTDTQYF

clone_size: -
d_call: -
j_call: TRBJ2-3
v_call: TRBV4-2
cdr3_nt: TGTGCCAGCAGCCAAGTAGGCAAGGCAGATACGCAGTATTTT
cdr3_aa: CASSQVGKADTQYF

clone_size: -
d_call: -
j_call: TRBJ1-1
v_call: TRBV27
cdr3_nt: TGTGCCAGCAGGGCATCAACTGCGGAAGCTTTCTTT
cdr3_aa: CASRASTAEAFF

clone_size: -
d_call: TRBD1
j_call: TRBJ2-6
v_call: TRBV10-3
cdr3_nt: TGTGCCATCAGTGAGTCAGGGACAGGGATCTCTGGGGCCAACGTCCTGACTTTC
cdr3_aa: CAISESGTGISGANVLTF

clone_size: -
d_call: TRBD2
j_call: TRBJ2-5
v_call: TRBV12-3/TRBV12-4
cdr3_nt: TGTGCCAGCAGTTCCTCCCTAGCGGGGCTCCAAGAGACCCAGTACTTC
cdr3_aa: CASSSSLAGLQETQYF

clone_size: -
d_call: TRBD1
j_call: TRBJ2-5
v_call: TRBV5-1
cdr3_nt: TGCGCCAGCAGCTTCTCTAACAGGGGTTTGGAGACCCAGTACTTC
cdr3_aa: CASSFSNRGLETQYF

clone_size: -
d_call: TRBD2
j_call: TRBJ2-2
v_call: TRBV19
cdr3_nt: TGTGCCAGTAGTAGCGAGGTAGCGGGGGCGAACACCGGGGAGCTGTTTTTT
cdr3_aa: CASSSEVAGANTGELFF

clone_size: -
d_call: -
j_call: TRBJ2-1
v_call: TRBV6-1
cdr3_nt: TGTGCCAGCCTTTGGCAAGGAAATGAGCAGTTCTTC
cdr3_aa: CASLWQGNEQFF

clone_size: -
d_call: TRBD1
j_call: TRBJ2-1
v_call: TRBV12-5
cdr3_nt: TGTGCTAGTGGTTTGGTTCCCTTAACTCGACAGGGGGCGCCGGGCAATGAGCAGTTCTTC
cdr3_aa: CASGLVPLTRQGAPGNEQFF

clone_size: few
d_call: -
j_call: TRBJ2-1
v_call: TRBV5-1
cdr3_nt: TGCGCCAGCAGCTTTGACAGGCAGTCCTACAATGAGCAGTTCTTC
cdr3_aa: CASSFDRQSYNEQFF

clone_size: many
d_call: -
j_call: TRBJ2-2
v_call: TRBV20-1
cdr3_nt: TGCAGTGCTAGAGACGGGTACACCGGGGAGCTGTTTTTT
cdr3_aa: CSARDGYTGELFF

clone_size: -
d_call: -
j_call: TRBJ1-1
v_call: TRBV5-6
cdr3_nt: TGTGCCAGCAGCCCCTGGGGCCGTAACACTGAAGCTTTCTTT
cdr3_aa: CASSPWGRNTEAFF

clone_size: once
d_call: -
j_call: TRBJ2-7
v_call: TRBV28
cdr3_nt: TGTGCCAGCAGTTTTCGGGAGCAGTACTTC
cdr3_aa: CASSFREQYF

clone_size: many
d_call: TRBD2
j_call: TRBJ2-1
v_call: TRBV7-2
cdr3_nt: TGTGCCAGCAGCTTAGGGCTAGCGGGAGGCTCCTACAATGAGCAGTTCTTC
cdr3_aa: CASSLGLAGGSYNEQFF

clone_size: -
d_call: TRBD1
j_call: TRBJ2-5
v_call: TRBV15
cdr3_nt: TGTGCCACCAGCAGAGAGCAGGGGGGACAGGGGTCCCCCCAAGAGACCCAGTACTTC
cdr3_aa: CATSREQGGQGSPQETQYF

clone_size: few
d_call: -
j_call: TRBJ1-2
v_call: TRBV7-2
cdr3_nt: TGTGCCAGCAGCTTATCAGGGTTTGGTGGCTACACCTTC
cdr3_aa: CASSLSGFGGYTF

clone_size: -
d_call: -
j_call: TRBJ1-5
v_call: TRBV18
cdr3_nt: TGTGCCAGCTCACCACCGACGGGGGGAAATCAGCCCCAGCATTTT
cdr3_aa: CASSPPTGGNQPQHF

clone_size: -
d_call: TRBD1
j_call: TRBJ2-1
v_call: TRBV27
cdr3_nt: TGTGCCAGCCGTGAGGTGGGGGGCAGGGGGCATGAGCAGTTCTTC
cdr3_aa: CASREVGGRGHEQFF

clone_size: few
d_call: -
j_call: TRBJ2-1
v_call: TRBV5-1
cdr3_nt: TGCGCCAGTCGTATGGCGGATGAGCAGTTCTTC
cdr3_aa: CASRMADEQFF